This entry features one T cell receptor beta chain sequence. It was with random hexamers that roughly 0.45 to 1 ug RNA was reverse transcribed. TCRdb re-derived calls from the immunoSEQ multiplex PCR reads in MiXCR, one entry per CDR3 protein. The sample shows roughly 84,000 distinct CDR3 sequences, about 96% of them seen only once. This sample was taken from a study of CD8 T cells in Susac syndrome. V gave up 0 bases and J gave up 0 bases, with 17 bases separating them. This CDR3 spans 18 amino acids. The germline CDR1 and CDR2 sequences are LGHNA and YSLEER. This TCR came from a human donor with Susac syndrome. The specimen was CD8+ T cells from PBMCs. V is TRBV4-3 and J is TRBJ1-2, with D perhaps TRBD1 (6 bases). The DNA of the CDR3 is TGCGCCAGCAGCCAAGATCCCAGTCAGGGGCAAACTAACTATGGCTACACCTTC. This sequence encodes CASSQDPSQGQTNYGYTF.